This T cell receptor beta chain was identified during a study of blood T cell repertoires in COVID-19. Study-level information: In each case, the material was cDNA or gDNA derived from T cells, B-cell-depleted T cells, or PBMCs.

Per the original methods: Reference gene primer amplification gave nucleated cell count estimates. The repertoire was sequenced with immunoSEQ multiplex PCR; TCRdb's copy has only in-frame clones and lacks some. That table gives V, J and clone size, and the DNA gave D and trimming. The sample yields 150,000 to 200,000 clones, 70% to 80% seen once. The germline gives CDR1 SGDLS, CDR2 YYNGEE. The length of the CDR3 is 15 residues. V was clipped by 2 bases and J by 5 bases; unmatched bases: 9. Seattle enrolled patients during active infection and tracked them longitudinally. This clonotype originated in a middle-aged woman with COVID-19, enrolled during active disease. Sample: peripheral blood. The chain carries TRBV9 and TRBJ2-7, with 8 bases fitting TRBD1. The CDR3 sequence is CASSVSDRANHEQYF. CDR3 DNA: TGTGCCAGCAGCGTCTCGGACAGGGCAAACCACGAGCAGTACTTC. Full variable domain (outside the CDR3, taken from reference TRBV9 and TRBJ2-7): DSGVTQTPKHLITATGQRVTLRCSPRSGDLSVYWYQQSLDQGLQFLIQYYNGEERAKGNILERFSAQQFPDLHSELNLSSLELGDSALYFCASSVSDRANHEQYFGPGTRLTVT.